This T cell receptor beta chain was captured in a study of a mutant IDH1 vaccine in newly diagnosed glioma. Study-wide context: The first vaccination came 4-6 weeks after radiotherapy alone, or with temozolomide cycles. Former treatment meant radiotherapy, temozolomide, or both; the majority had gotten both. Week 35 held visit V12, while week 47 held visit V13.

Indicated time point: week 47, end of study. Vaccinated patients received 300 ug of mutant IDH1 20-mer peptide per dose, with topical imiquimod. The donors' diagnosis was new WHO grade 3 or 4 astrocytoma that was IDH1-mutant and ATRX-lost. In the case of this clone: Antigen: not known. One junction end disagrees with the germline gene, perhaps due to a read error.

Assay: immunoSEQ multiplex PCR; the TCRdb copy retains only in-frame clones and omits some. The sample includes over 30,000 clones, about 93% of them seen just once. Sequencing was performed on PBMCs, taken from a glioma patient whose treatment included an IDH1 peptide vaccine. The receptor was derived from a woman aged 40 to 50 with glioma.

For the CDR3, the DNA is TGTGCCACCAGCAGAGGACATGGTTTCGTATTT. Amino acid sequence: CATSRGHGFVF. The chain is built from TRBV15 and TRBJ1-4; D remains unclear. Germline loops: CDR1 LNHNV, CDR2 YYDKDF (reference sequence). This CDR3 has 11 amino acids.